This note documents a single T cell receptor (beta chain) sequence. This record belongs to a study of blood T cell repertoires in COVID-19. For the study at large: Collection of acute and convalescent COVID-19 samples took place in the United States, Italy and Spain.

The germline gives CDR1 SGHTA, CDR2 FQGNSA. Trimming shortened V by 5 bases and J by 2 bases, and 13 bases separated the two germline ends. The CDR3 extends over 14 amino acids. In the source study's methods: The assay estimated nucleated cells by amplifying reference gene primers. Profiling relied on immunoSEQ multiplex PCR, and the TCRdb table lists in-frame clones only, not all of them. V, J and clone size are taken as reported in that table, and D and trimming were inferred from the DNA itself. The table records 75,000 to 95,000 clones, around 83% of them present only once. Sequencing was performed on peripheral blood. The receptor was isolated from a man between 60 and 75 years old with acute or convalescent COVID-19. The chain links TRBV7-2 to TRBJ2-7, with a possible D match to TRBD2 (6 bases). Here the CDR3 DNA reads TGTGCCAGCAGCCCTGAGGGACTTCCCTACGAGCAGTACTTC. It specifies CASSPEGLPYEQYF.